The 2 T cell receptor beta chains presented below share a single source sample, sequenced in a study of response to subunit inactivated influenza vaccine. TCRdb reprocessed the RT-PCR reads with MiXCR, giving one entry per CDR3 protein. The sample lists hundreds of thousands of distinct CDR3 sequences; roughly 14% were seen once. Sequenced material: PBMCs from blood, taken around two weeks before vaccination. These receptors originate from a man aged 50 or older who received an inactivated influenza vaccine.

This clonotype was found a few times. The genes are TRBV28 and TRBJ1-5; a weak D match, TRBD1 (6 bases). CDR1 is MDHEN and CDR2 is SYDVKM in the germline V gene. The V end lost 9 bases, the J end lost 4 bases, and 13 bases lay between the germline ends. The CDR3 is 13 amino acids. The CDR3, as DNA: TGTGCCAGTGGGAGACAGGTTAATCAGCCCCAGCATTTT. Translated: CASGRQVNQPQHF.

The rearrangement links TRBV24-1 to TRBJ1-5; no definite D call. CDR1 and CDR2 from the germline V gene are KGHDR and SFDVKD. The CDR3 is made up of 13 amino acids. Trimming stripped 7 bases from V and 0 bases from J, with 6 bases between. The CDR3 nucleotides are TGTGCCACCAGAGGCGGTAGCAATCAGCCCCAGCATTTT. Amino acids: CATRGGSNQPQHF.